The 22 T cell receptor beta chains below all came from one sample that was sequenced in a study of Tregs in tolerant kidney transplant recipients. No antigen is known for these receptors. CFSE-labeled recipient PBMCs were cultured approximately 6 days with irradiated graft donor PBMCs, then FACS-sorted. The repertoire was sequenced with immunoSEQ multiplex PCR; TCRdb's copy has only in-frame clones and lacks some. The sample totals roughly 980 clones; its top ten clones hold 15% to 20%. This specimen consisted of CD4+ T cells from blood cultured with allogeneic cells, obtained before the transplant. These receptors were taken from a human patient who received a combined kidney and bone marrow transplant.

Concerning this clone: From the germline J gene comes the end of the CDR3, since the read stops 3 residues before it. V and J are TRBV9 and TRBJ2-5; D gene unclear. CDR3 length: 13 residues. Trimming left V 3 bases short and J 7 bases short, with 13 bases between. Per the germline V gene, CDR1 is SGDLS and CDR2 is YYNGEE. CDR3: CASSALLPGTQYF. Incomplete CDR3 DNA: TGTGCCAGCAGCGCGCTCCTCCCGGGGACC. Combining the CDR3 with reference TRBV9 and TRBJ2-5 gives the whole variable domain DSGVTQTPKHLITATGQRVTLRCSPRSGDLSVYWYQQSLDQGLQFLIQYYNGEERAKGNILERFSAQQFPDLHSELNLSSLELGDSALYFCASSALLPGTQYFGPGTRLLVL.

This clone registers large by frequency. Partial CDR3 DNA: TGTGCCTGGACGGATTTAAGCGGGAGGCCACTTCACTACACAGATACG. It specifies CAWTDLSGRPLHYTDT. The whole CDR3 is CAWTDLSGRPLHYTDTQYF. This chain uses TRBV30 with TRBJ2-3; 9 bases map to TRBD2. The sequenced fragment ends 3 residues before the CDR3 boundary, so the rest is inferred from the germline J gene. The V gene end was trimmed by 4 bases and the J gene end by 2 bases; junction bases not matched to a gene: 19. Germline V gene lookup returns CDR1 GTSNPN and CDR2 SVGIG (reference sequence). CDR3 length: 19 amino acids.

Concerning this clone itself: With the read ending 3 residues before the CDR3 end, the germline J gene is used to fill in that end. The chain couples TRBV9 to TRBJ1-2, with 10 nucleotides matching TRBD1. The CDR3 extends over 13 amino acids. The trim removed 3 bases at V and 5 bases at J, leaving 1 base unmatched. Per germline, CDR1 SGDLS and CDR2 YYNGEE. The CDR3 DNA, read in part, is TGTGCCAGCAGCGCGGACAGGGGGTATGGC. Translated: CASSADRGYG. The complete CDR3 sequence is CASSADRGYGYTF.

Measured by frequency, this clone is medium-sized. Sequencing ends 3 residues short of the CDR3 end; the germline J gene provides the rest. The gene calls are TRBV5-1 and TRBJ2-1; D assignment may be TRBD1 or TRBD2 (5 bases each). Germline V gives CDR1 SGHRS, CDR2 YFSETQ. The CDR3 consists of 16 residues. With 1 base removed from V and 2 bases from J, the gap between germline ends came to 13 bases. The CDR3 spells CASSLRGDLAYNEQFF. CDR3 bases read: TGCGCCAGCAGCTTGAGAGGGGATCTGGCCTACAATGAG.

The CDR3 here is CASSSRSGGRGYTF. The CDR3 bases that were read are TGTGCCAGCAGTTCCCGTTCGGGGGGTCGTGGC. The chain joins TRBV28 to TRBJ1-2, with a tentative D call TRBD1 (5 bases). Read data end 3 residues before the CDR3 end; the end is taken from the germline J gene. With 4 bases removed from V and 7 bases from J, the gap between germline ends came to 16 bases. Germline lookup yields CDR1 MDHEN and CDR2 SYDVKM. The CDR3 length is 14 residues.

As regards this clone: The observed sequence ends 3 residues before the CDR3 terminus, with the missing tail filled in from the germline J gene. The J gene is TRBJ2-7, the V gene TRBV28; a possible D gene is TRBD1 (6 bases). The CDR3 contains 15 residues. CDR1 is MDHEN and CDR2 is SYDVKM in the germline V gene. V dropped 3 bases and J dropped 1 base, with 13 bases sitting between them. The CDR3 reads CASSFSDSASYEQYF. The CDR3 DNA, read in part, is TGTGCCAGCAGTTTTTCGGACAGTGCATCCTACGAG.

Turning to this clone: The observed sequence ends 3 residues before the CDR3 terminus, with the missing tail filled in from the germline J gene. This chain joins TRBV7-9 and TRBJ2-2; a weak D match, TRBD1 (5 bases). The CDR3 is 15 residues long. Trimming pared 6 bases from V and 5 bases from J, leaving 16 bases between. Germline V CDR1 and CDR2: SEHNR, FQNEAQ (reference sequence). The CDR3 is CASRYQGSRTGELFF. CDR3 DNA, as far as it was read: TGTGCCAGCAGATATCAGGGTTCTCGGACCGGGGAG. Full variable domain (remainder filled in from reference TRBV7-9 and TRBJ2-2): DTGVSQNPRHKITKRGQNVTFRCDPISEHNRLYWYRQTLGQGPEFLTYFQNEAQLEKSRLLSDRFSAERPKGSFSTLEIQRTEQGDSAMYLCASRYQGSRTGELFFGEGSRLTVL.

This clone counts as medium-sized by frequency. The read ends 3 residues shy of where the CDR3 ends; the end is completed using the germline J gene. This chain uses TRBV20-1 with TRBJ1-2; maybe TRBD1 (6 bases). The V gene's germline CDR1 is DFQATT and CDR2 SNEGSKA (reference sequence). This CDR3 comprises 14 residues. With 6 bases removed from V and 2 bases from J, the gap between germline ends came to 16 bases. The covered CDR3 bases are TGCAGTGCCCTCACCCGGCAGGGGAACTATGGC. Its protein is CSALTRQGNYG. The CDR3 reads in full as CSALTRQGNYGYTF.

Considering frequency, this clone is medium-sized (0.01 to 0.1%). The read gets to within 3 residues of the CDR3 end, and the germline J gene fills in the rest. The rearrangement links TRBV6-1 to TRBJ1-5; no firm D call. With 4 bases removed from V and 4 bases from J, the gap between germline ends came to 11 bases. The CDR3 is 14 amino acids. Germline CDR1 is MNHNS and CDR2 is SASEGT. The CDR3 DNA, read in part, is TGTGCCAGCAGTGTGGTTGGCAGGAATCAGCCC. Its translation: CASSVVGRNQP. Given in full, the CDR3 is CASSVVGRNQPQHF.

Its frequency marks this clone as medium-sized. Partial CDR3 DNA: TGTGCCAGCAGTGGGACAGCTAACTATGGC. This sequence encodes CASSGTANYG. The full-length CDR3 reads as CASSGTANYGYTF. This chain connects TRBV6-1 to TRBJ1-2, with a tentative D call TRBD1 (6 bases). The read is 3 residues too short to cover the CDR3 end, so that end is filled in from the germline J gene. With 4 bases removed from V and 0 bases from J, the gap between germline ends came to 6 bases. Germline V lookup: CDR1 MNHNS, CDR2 SASEGT. The CDR3 covers 13 residues.

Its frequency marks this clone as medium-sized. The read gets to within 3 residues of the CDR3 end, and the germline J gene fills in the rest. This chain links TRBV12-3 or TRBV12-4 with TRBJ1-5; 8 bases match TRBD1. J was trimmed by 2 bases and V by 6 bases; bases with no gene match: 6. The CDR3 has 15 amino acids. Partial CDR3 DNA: TGTGCCAGCAGCCAAGGACAGGGAGGCAATCAGCCC. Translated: CASSQGQGGNQP. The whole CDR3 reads CASSQGQGGNQPQHF.

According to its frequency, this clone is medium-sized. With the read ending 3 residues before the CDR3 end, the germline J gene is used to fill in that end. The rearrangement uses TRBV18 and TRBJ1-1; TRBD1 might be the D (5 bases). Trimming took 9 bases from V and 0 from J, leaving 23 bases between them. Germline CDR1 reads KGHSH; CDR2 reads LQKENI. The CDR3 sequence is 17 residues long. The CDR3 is CASSLVRTLTLNTEAFF. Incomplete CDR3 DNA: TGTGCCAGTTCTCTAGTCAGGACACTTACCTTGAACACTGAA.

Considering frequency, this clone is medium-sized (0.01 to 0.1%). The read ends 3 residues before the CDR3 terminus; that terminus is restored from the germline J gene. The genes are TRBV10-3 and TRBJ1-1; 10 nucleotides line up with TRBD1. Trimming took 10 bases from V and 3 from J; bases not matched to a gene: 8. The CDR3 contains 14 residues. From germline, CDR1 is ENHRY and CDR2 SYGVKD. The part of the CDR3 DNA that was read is TGTGCCACCGGACAGGGGGTGGTGGACACTGAA. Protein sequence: CATGQGVVDTE. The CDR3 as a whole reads CATGQGVVDTEAFF.

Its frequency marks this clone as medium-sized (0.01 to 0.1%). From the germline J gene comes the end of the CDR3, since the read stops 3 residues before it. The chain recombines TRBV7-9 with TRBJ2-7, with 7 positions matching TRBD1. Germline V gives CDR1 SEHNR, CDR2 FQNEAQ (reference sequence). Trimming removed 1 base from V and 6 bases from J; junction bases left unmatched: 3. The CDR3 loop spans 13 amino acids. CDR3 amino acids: CASSLDRDSEQYF. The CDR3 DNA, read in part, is TGTGCCAGCAGCTTAGACCGGGACAGCGAG.

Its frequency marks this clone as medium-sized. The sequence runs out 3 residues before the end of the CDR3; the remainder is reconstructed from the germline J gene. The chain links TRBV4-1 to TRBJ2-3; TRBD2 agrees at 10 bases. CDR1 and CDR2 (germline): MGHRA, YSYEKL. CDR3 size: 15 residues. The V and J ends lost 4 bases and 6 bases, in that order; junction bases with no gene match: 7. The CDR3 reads CASSRTSGRGDTQYF. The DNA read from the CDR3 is TGCGCCAGCAGCCGGACTAGCGGAAGAGGGGATACG.

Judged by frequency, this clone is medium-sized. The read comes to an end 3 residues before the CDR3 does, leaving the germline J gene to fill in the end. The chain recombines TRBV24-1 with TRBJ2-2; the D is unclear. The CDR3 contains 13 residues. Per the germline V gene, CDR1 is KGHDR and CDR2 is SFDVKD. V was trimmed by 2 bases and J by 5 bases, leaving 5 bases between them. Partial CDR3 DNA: TGTGCCACCAGTGATTCCTTAACCGGGGAG. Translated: CATSDSLTGE. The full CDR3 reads CATSDSLTGELFF.

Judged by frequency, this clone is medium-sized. This CDR3 is CASSPTRHSSYNEQFF. The covered CDR3 bases are TGTGCCAGCTCACCGACACGACATAGCTCCTACAATGAG. The chain has TRBV18 and TRBJ2-1; D remains unclear. Read data end 3 residues before the CDR3 end; the end is taken from the germline J gene. Germline loops: CDR1 KGHSH, CDR2 LQKENI. The CDR3 loop spans 16 amino acids. V was trimmed by 3 bases and J by 0 bases, leaving 12 bases between them.

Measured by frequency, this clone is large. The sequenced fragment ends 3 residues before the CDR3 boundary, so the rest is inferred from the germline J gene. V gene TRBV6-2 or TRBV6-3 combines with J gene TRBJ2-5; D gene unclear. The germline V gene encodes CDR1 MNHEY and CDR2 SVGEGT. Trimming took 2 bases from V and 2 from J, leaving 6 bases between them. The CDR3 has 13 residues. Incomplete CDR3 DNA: TGTGCCAGCAGTTACAGGCCACAAGAGACC. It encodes CASSYRPQET. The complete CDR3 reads CASSYRPQETQYF.

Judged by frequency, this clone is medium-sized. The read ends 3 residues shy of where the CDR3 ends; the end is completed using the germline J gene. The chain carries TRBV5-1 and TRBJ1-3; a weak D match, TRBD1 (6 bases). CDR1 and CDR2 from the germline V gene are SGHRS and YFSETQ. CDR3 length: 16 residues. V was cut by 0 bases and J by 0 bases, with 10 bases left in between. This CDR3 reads CASSLGGLSSGNTIYF. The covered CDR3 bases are TGCGCCAGCAGCTTGGGGGGGCTCAGCTCTGGAAACACC.

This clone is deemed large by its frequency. The sequenced part of the CDR3 DNA is TGTGCCAGCAGTTCGACAGGGGAAGAGACC. Translated: CASSSTGEET. In full, the CDR3 reads CASSSTGEETQYF. J is TRBJ2-5 and V is TRBV5-4; TRBD1 matches at 8 bases. The read comes to an end 3 residues before the CDR3 does, leaving the germline J gene to fill in the end. Per germline, CDR1 SGHNT and CDR2 YYREEE (reference sequence). The CDR3 covers 13 residues. V gave up 5 bases and J gave up 3 bases; unmatched junction bases: 3. Combining the CDR3 with reference TRBV5-4 and TRBJ2-5 gives the whole variable domain ETGVTQSPTHLIKTRGQQVTLRCSSQSGHNTVSWYQQALGQGPQFIFQYYREEENGRGNFPPRFSGLQFPNYSSELNVNALELDDSALYLCASSSTGEETQYFGPGTRLLVL.

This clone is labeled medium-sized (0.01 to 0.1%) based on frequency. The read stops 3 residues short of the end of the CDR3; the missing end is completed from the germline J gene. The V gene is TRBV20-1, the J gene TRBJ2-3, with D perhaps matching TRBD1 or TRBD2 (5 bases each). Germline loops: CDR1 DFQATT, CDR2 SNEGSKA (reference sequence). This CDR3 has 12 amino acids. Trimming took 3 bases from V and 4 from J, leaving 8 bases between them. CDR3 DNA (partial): TGCAGTGCTAGGAGGGGTCCAGATACG. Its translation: CSARRGPDT. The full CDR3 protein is CSARRGPDTQYF.

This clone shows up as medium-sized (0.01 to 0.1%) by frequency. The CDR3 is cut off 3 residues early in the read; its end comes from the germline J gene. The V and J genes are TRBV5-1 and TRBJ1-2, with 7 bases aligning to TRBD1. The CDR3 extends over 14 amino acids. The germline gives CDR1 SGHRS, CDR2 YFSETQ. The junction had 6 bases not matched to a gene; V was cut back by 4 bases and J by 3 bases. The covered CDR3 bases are TGCGCCAGCAGCATCGACAGGGCCTACTATGGC. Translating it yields CASSIDRAYYG. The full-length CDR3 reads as CASSIDRAYYGYTF.